One and the same sample provided the 12 T cell receptor beta chains below, sequenced in a study of CD8 T cells in ankylosing spondylitis. TCRdb called the 5' RACE reads again in MiXCR, with one record for every CDR3 protein. The profile shows 150,000 to 200,000 distinct CDR3 sequences, about 17% of them singletons. The material sequenced was blood, either unsorted or a sorted T cell fraction (not recorded which). Every receptor here comes from a male donor with ankylosing spondylitis or in good health (not recorded which).

This clonotype has only a few counts. The V call is TRBV5-6, the J call TRBJ1-1; 9 nucleotides agree with TRBD1. V lost 2 bases and J lost 3; bases outside the gene matches: 5. The CDR3 contains 15 residues. Germline loops: CDR1 SGHDT, CDR2 YYEEEE. The CDR3 sequence: CASSLWDRDDTEAFF. The CDR3 DNA reads as TGTGCCAGCAGCTTATGGGACAGGGATGACACTGAAGCTTTCTTT.

The rearrangement joins TRBV7-9 to TRBJ2-7; 8 nucleotides line up with TRBD2. V trimming: 4 bases; J trimming: 2 bases; junction bases outside the gene matches: 7. Germline CDR1 reads SEHNR; CDR2 reads FQNEAQ (reference sequence). The length of the CDR3 is 15 residues. This CDR3 is CASSSIPGLAYEQYF. In DNA, the CDR3 is TGTGCCAGCAGCTCAATTCCGGGACTAGCCTACGAGCAGTACTTC.

The genes are TRBV29-1 and TRBJ2-1; D is possibly TRBD1 (6 bases). The germline V and J ends were trimmed by 7 bases and 6 bases, with 13 bases remaining between them. The CDR3 sequence is 12 residues long. Germline V gene data show CDR1 as SQVTM and CDR2 as ANQGSEA. CDR3 nucleotides: TGCAGCGATCGGACAGACAGCAATGAGCAGTTCTTC. It specifies CSDRTDSNEQFF.

V gene TRBV19 combines with J gene TRBJ2-2, with D perhaps TRBD1 (5 bases). The germline CDR1 and CDR2 sequences are LNHDA and SQIVND (reference sequence). V was clipped by 3 bases and J by 0 bases, with 8 bases between them. The CDR3 loop spans 15 amino acids. CDR3 amino acids: CASSMGHTNTGELFF. The CDR3 DNA reads TGTGCCAGTAGTATGGGGCACACGAACACCGGGGAGCTGTTTTTT.

The J gene is TRBJ2-7, the V gene TRBV7-9, with no clear D. This CDR3 region has 12 residues. Germline loops: CDR1 SEHNR, CDR2 FQNEAQ (reference sequence). The V end lost 5 bases, the J end lost 1 base, and 6 bases lay between the germline ends. CDR3 sequence (DNA): TGTGCCAGCAGCGAGTTTTCCTACGAGCAGTACTTC. This gives the protein CASSEFSYEQYF.

This clonotype was observed many times. The chain has TRBV7-9 and TRBJ2-5, with D uncertain. This CDR3 comprises 12 residues. Germline V gene lookup returns CDR1 SEHNR and CDR2 FQNEAQ (reference sequence). Trimming took 6 bases from V and 5 from J, leaving 10 bases between them. The CDR3 region is CASSLILETQYF. The CDR3 region has the DNA TGTGCCAGCAGTCTAATCTTGGAGACCCAGTACTTC.

The sample holds many counts of this clonotype. The rearrangement uses TRBV5-1 and TRBJ2-1, with TRBD1 matching over 7 bases. V trimming: 7 bases; J trimming: 4 bases; junction bases outside the gene matches: 8. Germline CDR1 SGHRS, CDR2 YFSETQ. The CDR3 runs to 14 residues. The CDR3 reads CASQRDSNYNEQFF. The CDR3 DNA sequence: TGCGCCAGCCAACGGGACAGCAATTACAATGAGCAGTTCTTC.

This clonotype was counted at least ten times. V is TRBV27 and J is TRBJ2-1, with 7 positions matching TRBD1. The CDR3 is made up of 13 amino acids. Germline loops: CDR1 MNHEY, CDR2 SMNVEV (reference sequence). V lost 3 bases, J lost 9 bases, and 5 bases stayed unmatched. The DNA for the CDR3 is TGTGCCAGCAGTTTGAGCAGGGGGTTTGAGCAGTTCTTC. Amino acids: CASSLSRGFEQFF.

The gene calls are TRBV11-2 and TRBJ1-2; 7 bases line up with TRBD1. The CDR3 covers 13 residues. The trim removed 4 bases at V and 8 bases at J, leaving 7 bases unmatched. CDR1 and CDR2 from the germline V gene are SGHAT and FQNNGV. The CDR3 spells CASSYGTAGGYTF. The CDR3 DNA follows: TGTGCCAGCAGCTATGGGACAGCTGGCGGCTACACCTTC.

The V call is TRBV29-1, the J call TRBJ1-2; maybe TRBD1 (5 bases). CDR3 length: 11 residues. Germline V CDR1 and CDR2: SQVTM, ANQGSEA. Trimming left V 8 bases short and J 7 bases short, with 14 bases between. The CDR3 DNA follows: TGCAGCTTGGGGGATTTTCCTGGCTACACCTTC. It yields the protein CSLGDFPGYTF. Looking up the rest from reference TRBV29-1 and TRBJ1-2 gives the full variable domain: SAVISQKPSRDICQRGTSLTIQCQVDSQVTMMFWYRQQPGQSLTLIATANQGSEATYESGFVIDKFPISRPNLTFSTLTVSNMSPEDSSIYLCSLGDFPGYTFGSGTRLTVV.

This clonotype was seen ten or more times. The gene calls are TRBV29-1 and TRBJ2-1; TRBD2 is a possible D gene (5 bases). Germline V lookup: CDR1 SQVTM, CDR2 ANQGSEA. The V end was cut by 3 bases, the J end by 2 bases, with 11 bases between. There are 14 residues in the CDR3. CDR3 protein: CSVDLTGTYNEQFF. The CDR3 DNA reads TGCAGCGTTGATTTGACGGGAACCTACAATGAGCAGTTCTTC.

This clonotype was seen ten or more times. Germline and junction disagree at one end, which may indicate a read error. The V call is TRBV7-2, the J call TRBJ2-5; 9 bases are a match to TRBD2. The CDR3 has 14 amino acids. Per the germline V gene, CDR1 is SGHTA and CDR2 is FQGNSA. In DNA form, the CDR3 reads TGTGCCAGCAGTTTAGCGGGAGCGGGGGAGACCCAGTACTTC. It yields the protein CASSLAGAGETQYF.